This T cell receptor (beta chain) was observed in a study of radiotherapy plus CTLA-4 blockade in lung cancer (dated by TCRdb to between 2018 and 2020). Some background on the complete study: Among enrolled patients, around 20% had an objective response and 31% reached disease control.

Receptor amplification or capture employed the immunoSEQ multiplex PCR assay. TCRdb stores this immuneACCESS table with in-frame sequences only. Part of the clones is absent; in the studies checked, under half of the shortfall reflects unresolved V genes, and no reason is known for the rest. This sample is represented by some 50,000 clones; just under 85% of them were singletons. Around 5.1% of the sample is in the top ten clones. There are a few counts of this clone. The antigen it recognizes is unknown. There are no base qualities to consult, and no much larger clone falls within one base. The CDR1 and CDR2 encoded by the germline V gene are SNHLY and FYNNEI. After removal of 0 bases from V and 2 bases from J, the junction retains 7 bases not matched to a gene. The CDR3 measures 17 amino acids from cysteine to phenylalanine. Left in the record is the CDR3 DNA by itself, 51 bases read in frame from the first base.

The study evaluated CTLA-4 blockade (ipilimumab) given together with focal radiation therapy in patients who had chemo-refractory metastatic non-small-cell lung cancer. Summary of the overall study and its limitations: Early dynamic changes in blood T cell clones, together with increased serum interferon-beta after radiation, were reported as the strongest predictors of response. TCR clones derived from tumors expanded in peripheral blood after treatment with radiotherapy and ipilimumab.

This clonotype was obtained from a human donor with non-small cell lung cancer whose response to radiotherapy plus ipilimumab could not be evaluated. This receptor chain uses TRBV2 and TRBJ1-3, and 7 junction bases match TRBD1. The sequencing here drew on peripheral blood, taken from a patient treated with radiotherapy plus ipilimumab. The CDR3 in this case is CASSEATTGEAGNTIYF. The sequenced DNA is TGTGCCAGCAGTGAAGCCACTACAGGGGAGGCTGGAAACACCATATATTTT.